The 25 T cell receptor beta chains listed next were all sequenced from one sample in a study of post-analysis software for immune sequencing data. Presence of unique molecular identifiers characterized the TCR beta cDNA libraries. TCRdb reanalysed the PCR reads using MiXCR and keeps one entry per CDR3 protein. The sample holds under 200,000 distinct CDR3 sequences, roughly 40% seen once. The sample was blood, taken after autologous hematopoietic stem cell transplantation. The receptors come from a girl under 18 with multiple sclerosis.

The chain joins TRBV10-1 to TRBJ2-1; the D is unclear. Germline CDR1 WNHNN, CDR2 SYGVQD (reference sequence). There are 13 residues in the CDR3. V shed 6 bases and J shed 16 bases, with 22 bases lying between them. The DNA of the CDR3 is TGCGCCAGCAGCGCTTCAGGAGACACTGAAGCTTTCTTC. This translates into CASSASGDTEAFF.

This clonotype was detected once. The chain couples TRBV7-9 to TRBJ2-7, with 9 bases aligning to TRBD1. The J call may be in error: the DNA end matches TRBJ2-5 better. Germline V gene sequence: CDR1 SEHNR, CDR2 FQNEAQ (reference sequence). This CDR3 is built from 15 residues. This CDR3 reads CASSLGQGTKETQYF. In nucleotides, the CDR3 is TGTGCCAGCAGCCTGGGACAGGGAACGAAGGAGACCCAGTACTTC.

The V and J genes are TRBV9 and TRBJ2-3; 9 bases match TRBD2. This CDR3 spans 15 amino acids. V shed 3 bases, J shed 5 bases, and the junction held 7 bases outside the gene matches. Germline CDR1 reads SGDLS; CDR2 reads YYNGEE. The CDR3 region is CASSGGAGGGDTQYF. CDR3 coding DNA: TGTGCCAGCAGCGGGGGAGCGGGAGGAGGAGATACGCAGTATTTT.

The rearrangement uses TRBV20-1 and TRBJ2-1; TRBD1 aligns across 8 bases. This CDR3 has 14 amino acids. Germline trimming cut 3 bases from V and 8 bases from J; bases unmatched to any gene: 9. Germline CDR1 reads DFQATT; CDR2 reads SNEGSKA (reference sequence). The CDR3 loop is CSASTRTGFDEQFF. CDR3 bases: TGCAGTGCTAGTACCCGGACAGGGTTCGATGAGCAGTTCTTC.

In this sample, this clonotype turned up a few times. This chain uses TRBV4-3 with TRBJ1-2, with unresolved D. Germline V gene sequence: CDR1 LGHNA, CDR2 YSLEER. The CDR3 consists of 14 residues. Trimming stripped 1 base from V and 4 bases from J, with 10 bases between. The CDR3 spells CASSQGFETYGYTF. Here the CDR3 DNA reads TGCGCCAGCAGCCAAGGGTTCGAGACCTATGGCTACACCTTC.

This clonotype was observed a handful of times. The genes are TRBV5-1 and TRBJ2-3; D is tentatively TRBD1 or TRBD2 (5 bases each). This CDR3 spans 15 amino acids. Germline V lookup: CDR1 SGHRS, CDR2 YFSETQ. Between the trimmed V and J ends, which lost 1 base and 2 bases, there was a span of 11 bases. The CDR3 protein is CASSLRGVYTDTQYF. CDR3 DNA sequence: TGCGCCAGCAGCTTGAGAGGGGTTTACACAGATACGCAGTATTTT.

V gene TRBV24-1 combines with J gene TRBJ2-3, with D possibly matching TRBD2 (6 bases). Looked up from germline, CDR1 is KGHDR and CDR2 is SFDVKD. This CDR3 region has 17 residues. V lost 3 bases and J 6 bases, leaving 21 bases between the germline ends. CDR3 sequence: CATSDPLSGRNMDTQYF. In nucleotides, the CDR3 is TGTGCCACCAGTGATCCATTGAGCGGGCGGAACATGGATACGCAGTATTTT.

The V and J genes are TRBV29-1 and TRBJ1-2; TRBD1 is a possible D gene (5 bases). The CDR3 contains 15 residues. Per the germline V gene, CDR1 is SQVTM and CDR2 is ANQGSEA. With 4 bases removed from V and 2 bases from J, the gap between germline ends came to 17 bases. The CDR3 region has the DNA TGCAGCGTTGTACAGGCGGGATCTCACAACTATGGCTACACCTTC. This codes for CSVVQAGSHNYGYTF.

This CDR3 is CASSLSFSGTQYF. The DNA of the CDR3 is TGTGCCAGCAGTTTAAGTTTTTCCGGGACCCAGTACTTC. The chain is built from TRBV12-3 or TRBV12-4 and TRBJ2-5, with no clear D. This CDR3 comprises 13 residues. V lost 2 bases, J lost 7 bases, and 11 bases lay in between.

In this sample, this clonotype turned up a few times. This sequence may be a read error, since a much larger clone differs from it by one base. The chain uses TRBV20-1 and TRBJ2-3; TRBD2 matches at 13 bases. Germline V gene data show CDR1 as DFQATT and CDR2 as SNEGSKA (reference sequence). This CDR3 is built from 16 residues. J gave up 6 bases and V 5 bases, and 11 bases lay outside the gene matches. The CDR3 sequence: CSAPPRLAGGADTQYF. The CDR3 DNA is TGCAGTGCTCCTCCCAGACTAGCGGGAGGTGCGGATACGCAGTATTTT.

This sequence joins TRBV9 and TRBJ2-1; 7 nucleotides align to TRBD1. V gave up 1 base and J gave up 8 bases; unmatched junction bases: 12. This CDR3 contains 16 residues. In germline, CDR1 is SGDLS, CDR2 YYNGEE. The CDR3 loop reads CASSVPNRGLRDEQFF. The CDR3 nucleotides are TGTGCCAGCAGCGTACCGAACAGGGGCCTGCGGGATGAGCAGTTCTTC.

This sequence joins TRBV7-2 and TRBJ1-4; TRBD1 matches 7 bases. CDR3 length: 15 amino acids. CDR1 is SGHTA and CDR2 is FQGNSA in the germline V gene. After removal of 5 bases from V and 7 bases from J, the junction contained 10 bases not matched to a gene. The CDR3 protein is CASSLPDRVGEKLFF. The CDR3 bases are TGTGCCAGCAGCCTACCTGACAGGGTTGGTGAAAAACTGTTTTTT.

V and J are TRBV7-3 and TRBJ1-2; 8 nucleotides line up with TRBD1. Germline V CDR1 and CDR2: SGHTA, FQGTGA. The CDR3 is made up of 14 amino acids. With V trimmed by 5 bases and J by 8 bases, 10 bases remained unmatched. CDR3 in DNA: TGTGCCAGCAGCCACGCAGGGGGCGCAGGCGGCTACACCTTC. This gives the protein CASSHAGGAGGYTF.

This clonotype was seen a single time. A read error may explain this, as a much larger clone is one base away. A read error is likely, as this CDR3 ends without the conserved phenylalanine or tryptophan. The chain couples TRBV3-1 to TRBJ2-3; TRBD2 matches at 7 bases. V gave up 3 bases and J gave up 1 base; unmatched junction bases: 4. From germline, CDR1 is LGHDT and CDR2 YNNKEL (reference sequence). The CDR3 covers 15 residues. CDR3 protein: CASSQMAGGTDTQYC. CDR3 in DNA: TGTGCCAGCAGCCAGATGGCGGGAGGCACAGATACGCAGTATTGT.

The chain carries TRBV5-1 and TRBJ1-1; possible D gene TRBD1, 5 bases. The CDR3 loop spans 13 amino acids. V gave up 5 bases and J gave up 1 base, with 9 bases separating them. In germline, CDR1 is SGHRS, CDR2 YFSETQ. The CDR3 is CASSDSGNTEAFF. The CDR3 bases are TGCGCCAGCAGTGACAGTGGGAACACTGAAGCTTTCTTT.

In this sample, this clonotype turned up once. One end of the junction varies from germline; a read error may be responsible. CDR3 sequence reads: CASSLMLTSGNNEQVF. The CDR3 DNA reads TGTGCCAGCAGCTTGATGTTAACTAGCGGTAACAATGAGCAGGTCTTC. V is TRBV5-6 and J is TRBJ2-1; 8 bases fit TRBD2. Germline V lookup: CDR1 SGHDT, CDR2 YYEEEE. The CDR3 runs to 16 residues.

In its sample, this clonotype was seen many times. This chain uses TRBV5-1 with TRBJ2-7, with D possibly called TRBD1 or TRBD2 (5 bases each). Trimming pared 3 bases from V and 5 bases from J, leaving 15 bases between. The CDR3 runs to 14 residues. Germline values: CDR1 SGHRS, CDR2 YFSETQ. CDR3 bases: TGCGCCAGCAGCTACGCCGGGGCTGAGGACGAGCAGTACTTC. Translated, it gives CASSYAGAEDEQYF.

The chain is built from TRBV28 and TRBJ1-5, with TRBD1 matching 9 bases. CDR1 is MDHEN and CDR2 is SYDVKM in the germline V gene. With 1 base clipped from V and 3 bases from J, the junction kept 13 bases outside the gene matches. The CDR3 is made up of 19 amino acids. Written as DNA, the CDR3 is TGTGCCAGCAGTTTATTCCTCTCCGGGACAGGGAAGCACAATCAGCCCCAGCATTTT. It specifies CASSLFLSGTGKHNQPQHF.

The V gene is TRBV28, the J gene TRBJ2-2; a possible D gene is TRBD1 (5 bases). Germline V gene sequence: CDR1 MDHEN, CDR2 SYDVKM. The CDR3 has 16 amino acids. V dropped 7 bases and J dropped 4 bases, with 19 bases sitting between them. The CDR3 region is CASTLSQGHGTGELFF. The CDR3 DNA is TGTGCCAGCACCCTCTCGCAGGGTCATGGCACCGGGGAGCTGTTTTTT. Combining the CDR3 with reference TRBV28 and TRBJ2-2 gives the whole variable domain DVKVTQSSRYLVKRTGEKVFLECVQDMDHENMFWYRQDPGLGLRLIYFSYDVKMKEKGDIPEGYSVSREKKERFSLILESASTNQTSMYLCASTLSQGHGTGELFFGEGSRLTVL.

The V call is TRBV4-3, the J call TRBJ2-7; D might be TRBD2 (6 bases). The CDR3 covers 14 residues. Germline-derived CDR1 and CDR2 are LGHNA and YSLEER. Trimming stripped 0 bases from V and 4 bases from J, with 10 bases between. CDR3 DNA sequence: TGCGCCAGCAGCCAAGAGCTAGCGACGTACGAGCAGTACTTC. This translates into CASSQELATYEQYF.

The chain has TRBV7-2 and TRBJ1-2; tentatively, D is TRBD1 (5 bases). There are 14 residues in the CDR3. Germline V CDR1 and CDR2: SGHTA, FQGNSA. With 1 base removed from V and 3 bases from J, the gap between germline ends came to 9 bases. CDR3 DNA sequence: TGTGCCAGCAGCTTAGTCGGGACCGACTATGGCTACACCTTC. Translation gives CASSLVGTDYGYTF.

J is TRBJ2-5 and V is TRBV20-1; D unresolved. CDR3 length equals 12 residues. From germline, CDR1 is DFQATT and CDR2 SNEGSKA (reference sequence). V was trimmed by 4 bases and J by 3 bases, leaving 9 bases between them. As DNA, the CDR3 is TGCAGTGCTAATACAGACGAAGAGACCCAGTACTTC. Protein product: CSANTDEETQYF.

This clonotype was counted only a few times. The chain recombines TRBV5-1 with TRBJ2-3; 7 nucleotides agree with TRBD1. Germline-derived CDR1 and CDR2 are SGHRS and YFSETQ. This CDR3 has 14 residues. V was clipped by 1 base and J by 4 bases; unmatched bases: 3. The CDR3 DNA follows: TGCGCCAGCAGCTTGTTCCAGGGGGCAGATACGCAGTATTTT. It encodes CASSLFQGADTQYF.

CDR3 amino acids: CASSLARLTANSPLHF. DNA of the CDR3: TGTGCCAGCAGTCTGGCCCGATTGACAGCAAATTCACCCCTCCACTTT. This chain links TRBV28 with TRBJ1-6; perhaps TRBD1 as D (5 bases). The CDR3 loop spans 16 amino acids. V lost 5 bases, J lost 7 bases, and 18 bases lay in between. Germline V CDR1 and CDR2: MDHEN, SYDVKM.

The rearrangement links TRBV28 to TRBJ2-7, with TRBD1 matching 7 bases. Germline V CDR1 and CDR2: MDHEN, SYDVKM. The CDR3 totals 14 residues. Trimming took 6 bases from V and 5 from J; bases not matched to a gene: 10. CDR3 nucleotide sequence: TGTGCCAGCAGCTCCGGGACAGTCCAGGACGAGCAGTACTTC. This sequence encodes CASSSGTVQDEQYF.